In its sample, the clone carrying this TCR beta chain was seen once. Under the authors' procedure: From reference gene primer amplification, estimates of nucleated cell counts were derived. The table came from immunoSEQ multiplex PCR; TCRdb's copy has only in-frame clones and leaves some out. V and J calls and clone size are given by that table; D and trimming were obtained from the DNA. The sample has around 150,000 clones, under 90% seen once. Per the germline V gene, CDR1 is LGHNA and CDR2 is YSLEER. The CDR3 extends over 15 amino acids. The ends lost 1 base at V and 9 bases at J; junction bases unmatched: 5. This sample was included in a study of blood T cell repertoires in COVID-19. Turning to the study itself: Acute and convalescent COVID-19 specimens originated in the United States, Italy and Spain.

The sequenced sample was peripheral blood. This chain connects TRBV4-3 to TRBJ2-2; TRBD1 aligns across 10 bases. The sequence came from a human donor in a cohort sampled during active COVID-19. CDR3 nucleotides: TGCGCCAGCAGCCAAGGCCGACAGGGGGCGAGGGAGCTGTTTTTT. It encodes CASSQGRQGARELFF.